The clone carrying this T cell receptor beta chain was seen just once. Its antigen is unknown. The V and J ends lost 6 bases and 3 bases respectively, with 11 bases between them. Germline V gene data show CDR1 as ENHRY and CDR2 as SYGVKD. The CDR3 covers 13 residues. The data were obtained in a study of T cell responses to AZD1222 COVID-19 vaccine. Study-wide findings and caveats: No repertoire was sampled before or during the peak T cell response, only after it. Unmutated variant regions are reportedly targeted by nearly half of spike-specific TCRs. Clonal diversity may have been underestimated, and the donors were mostly white British, with more females than males. The breadth and depth of Spike-specific TCRs increased once two AZD1222 doses had been given.

Only in-frame clones appear in the TCRdb table, and some are missing; sequencing was by immunoSEQ multiplex PCR. Counted here are 150,000 to 200,000 clones, roughly 94% occurring once; the ten biggest clones make up about 1.1%. The sample in question was peripheral blood, obtained 28 days after the second AZD1222 dose. This TCR came from an adult who received the AZD1222 COVID-19 vaccine. The chain joins TRBV10-3 to TRBJ1-1; D might be TRBD1 (5 bases). The chain's CDR3 is CAISGTADTEAFF. The CDR3 nucleotides read TGTGCCATCAGCGGGACGGCCGACACTGAAGCTTTCTTT.